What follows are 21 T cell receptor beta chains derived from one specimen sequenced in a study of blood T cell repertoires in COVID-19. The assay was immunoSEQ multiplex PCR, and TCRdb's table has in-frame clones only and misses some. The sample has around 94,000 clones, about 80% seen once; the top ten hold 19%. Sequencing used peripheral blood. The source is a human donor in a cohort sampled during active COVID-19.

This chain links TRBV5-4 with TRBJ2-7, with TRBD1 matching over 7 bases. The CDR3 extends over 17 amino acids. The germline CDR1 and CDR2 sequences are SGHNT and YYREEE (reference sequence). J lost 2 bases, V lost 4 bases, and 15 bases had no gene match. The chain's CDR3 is CASSQGDRPIGAYEQYF. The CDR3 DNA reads TGTGCCAGCAGCCAAGGGGACAGACCAATAGGCGCCTACGAGCAGTACTTC.

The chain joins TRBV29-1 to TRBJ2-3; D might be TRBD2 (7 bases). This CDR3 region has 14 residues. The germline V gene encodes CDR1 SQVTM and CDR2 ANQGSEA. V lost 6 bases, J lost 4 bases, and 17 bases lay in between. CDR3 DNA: TGCAGCGTCCGAAGGGGGAGGGCCCCAGATACGCAGTATTTT. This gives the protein CSVRRGRAPDTQYF.

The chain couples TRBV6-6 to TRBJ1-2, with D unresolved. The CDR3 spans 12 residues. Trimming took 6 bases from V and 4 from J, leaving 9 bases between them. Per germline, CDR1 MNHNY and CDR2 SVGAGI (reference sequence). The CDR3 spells CASSADTYGYTF. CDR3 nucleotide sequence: TGTGCCAGCAGCGCAGACACCTATGGCTACACCTTC.

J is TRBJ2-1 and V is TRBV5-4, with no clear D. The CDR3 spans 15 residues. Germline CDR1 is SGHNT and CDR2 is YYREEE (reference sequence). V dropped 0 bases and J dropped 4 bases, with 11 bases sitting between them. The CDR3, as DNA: TGTGCCAGCAGCTTGGCCGACTTCCTGTACAATGAGCAGTTCTTC. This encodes CASSLADFLYNEQFF.

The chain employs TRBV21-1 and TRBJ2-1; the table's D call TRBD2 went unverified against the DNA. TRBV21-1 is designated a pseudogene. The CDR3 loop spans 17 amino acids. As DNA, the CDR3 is TGTGCCAGCAACCCGGTGAGTGGGACTAGCACCTACAATGAGCAGTTCTTC. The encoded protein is CASNPVSGTSTYNEQFF.

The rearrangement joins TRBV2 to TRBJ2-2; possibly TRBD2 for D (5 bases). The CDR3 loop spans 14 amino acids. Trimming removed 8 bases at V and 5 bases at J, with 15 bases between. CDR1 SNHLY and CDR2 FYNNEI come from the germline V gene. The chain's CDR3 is CASGLQTSTGELFF. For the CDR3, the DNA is TGTGCCAGCGGCCTTCAAACTAGTACCGGGGAGCTGTTTTTT.

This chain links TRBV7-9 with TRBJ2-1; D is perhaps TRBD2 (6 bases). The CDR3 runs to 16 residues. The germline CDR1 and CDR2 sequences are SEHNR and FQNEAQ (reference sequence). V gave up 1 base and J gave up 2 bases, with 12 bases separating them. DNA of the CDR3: TGTGCCAGCAGCTTAGGTCAGGCGGGACCCTACAATGAGCAGTTCTTC. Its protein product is CASSLGQAGPYNEQFF.

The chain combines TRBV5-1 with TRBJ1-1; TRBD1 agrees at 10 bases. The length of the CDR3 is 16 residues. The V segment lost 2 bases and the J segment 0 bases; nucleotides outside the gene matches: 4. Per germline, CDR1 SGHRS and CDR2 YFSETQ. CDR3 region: CASSFRTGGLNTEAFF. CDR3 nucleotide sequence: TGCGCCAGCAGCTTCCGGACAGGGGGTTTGAACACTGAAGCTTTCTTT.

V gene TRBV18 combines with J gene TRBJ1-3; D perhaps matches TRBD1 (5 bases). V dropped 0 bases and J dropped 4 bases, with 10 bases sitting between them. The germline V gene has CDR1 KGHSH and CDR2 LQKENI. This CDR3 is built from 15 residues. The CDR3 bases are TGTGCCAGCTCACCACCGGGGGAGGCAGGAAACACCATATATTTT. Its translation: CASSPPGEAGNTIYF. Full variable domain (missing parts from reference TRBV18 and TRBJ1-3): NAGVMQNPRHLVRRRGQEARLRCSPMKGHSHVYWYRQLPEEGLKFMVYLQKENIIDESGMPKERFSAEFPKEGPSILRIQQVVRGDSAAYFCASSPPGEAGNTIYFGEGSWLTVV.

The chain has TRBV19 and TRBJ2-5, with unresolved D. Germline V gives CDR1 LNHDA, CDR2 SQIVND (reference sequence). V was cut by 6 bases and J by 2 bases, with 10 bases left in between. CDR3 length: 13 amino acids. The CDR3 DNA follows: TGTGCCAGTAGGGCAGTCTGGCAAGAGACCCAGTACTTC. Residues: CASRAVWQETQYF.

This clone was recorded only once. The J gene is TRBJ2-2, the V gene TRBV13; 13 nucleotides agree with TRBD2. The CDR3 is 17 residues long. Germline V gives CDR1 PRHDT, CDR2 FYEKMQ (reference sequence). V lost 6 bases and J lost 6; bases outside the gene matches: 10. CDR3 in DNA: TGTGCCAGCAGGACCCGGACTAGCGGGAGTGGGGCCGGGGAGCTGTTTTTT. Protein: CASRTRTSGSGAGELFF.

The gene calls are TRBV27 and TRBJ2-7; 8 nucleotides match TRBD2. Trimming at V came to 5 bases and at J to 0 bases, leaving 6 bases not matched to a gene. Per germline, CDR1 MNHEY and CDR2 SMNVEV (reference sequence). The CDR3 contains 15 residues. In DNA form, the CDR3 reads TGTGCCAGCAGTGCAACTAGCGGATTCTCCTACGAGCAGTACTTC. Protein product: CASSATSGFSYEQYF.

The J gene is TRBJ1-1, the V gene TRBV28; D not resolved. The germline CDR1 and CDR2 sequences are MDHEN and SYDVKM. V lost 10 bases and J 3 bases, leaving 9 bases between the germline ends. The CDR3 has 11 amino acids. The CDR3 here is CATTEYTEAFF. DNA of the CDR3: TGTGCCACCACAGAGTACACTGAAGCTTTCTTT.

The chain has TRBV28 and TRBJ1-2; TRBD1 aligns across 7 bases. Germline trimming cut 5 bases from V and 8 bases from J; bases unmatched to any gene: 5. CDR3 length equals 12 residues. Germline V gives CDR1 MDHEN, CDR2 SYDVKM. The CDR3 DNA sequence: TGTGCCAGCAGTACGACAGGGCGAGGCTACACCTTC. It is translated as CASSTTGRGYTF.

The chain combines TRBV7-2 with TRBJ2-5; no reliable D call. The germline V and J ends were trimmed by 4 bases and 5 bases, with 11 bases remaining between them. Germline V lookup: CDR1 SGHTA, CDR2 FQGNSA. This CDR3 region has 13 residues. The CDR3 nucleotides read TGTGCCAGCAGCTCTGTCGTGAGGGAGACCCAGTACTTC. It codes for CASSSVVRETQYF.

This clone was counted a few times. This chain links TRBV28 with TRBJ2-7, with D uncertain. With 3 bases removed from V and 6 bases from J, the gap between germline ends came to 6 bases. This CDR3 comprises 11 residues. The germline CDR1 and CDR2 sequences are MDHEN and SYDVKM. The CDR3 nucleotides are TGTGCCAGCAGTTTTCTCTCCGAGCAGTACTTC. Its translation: CASSFLSEQYF. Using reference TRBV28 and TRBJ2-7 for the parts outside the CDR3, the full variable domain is DVKVTQSSRYLVKRTGEKVFLECVQDMDHENMFWYRQDPGLGLRLIYFSYDVKMKEKGDIPEGYSVSREKKERFSLILESASTNQTSMYLCASSFLSEQYFGPGTRLTVT.

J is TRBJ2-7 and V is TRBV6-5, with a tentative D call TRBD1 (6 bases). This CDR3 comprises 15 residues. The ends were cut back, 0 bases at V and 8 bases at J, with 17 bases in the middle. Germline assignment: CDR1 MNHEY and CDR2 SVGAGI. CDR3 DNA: TGTGCCAGCAGTTACTCGACAGGTCCGCCTATAAAGCAGTACTTC. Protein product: CASSYSTGPPIKQYF.

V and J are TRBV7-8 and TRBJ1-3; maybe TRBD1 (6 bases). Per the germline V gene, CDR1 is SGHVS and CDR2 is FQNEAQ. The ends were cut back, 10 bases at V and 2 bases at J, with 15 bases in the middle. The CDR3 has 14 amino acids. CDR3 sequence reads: CATQQGTAGNTIYF. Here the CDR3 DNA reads TGTGCCACCCAACAGGGCACCGCTGGAAACACCATATATTTT.

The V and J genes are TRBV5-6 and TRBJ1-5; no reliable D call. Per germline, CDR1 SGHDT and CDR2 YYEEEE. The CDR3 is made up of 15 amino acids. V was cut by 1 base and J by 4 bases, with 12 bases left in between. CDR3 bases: TGTGCCAGCAGCTTGCTAGGAGATCATAATCAGCCCCAGCATTTT. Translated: CASSLLGDHNQPQHF.

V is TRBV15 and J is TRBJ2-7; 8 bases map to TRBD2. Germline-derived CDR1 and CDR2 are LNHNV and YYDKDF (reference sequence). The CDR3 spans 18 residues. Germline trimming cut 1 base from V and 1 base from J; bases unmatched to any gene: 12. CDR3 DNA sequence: TGTGCCACCAGCAGAGTATTGAGCGGGAGAAGGAGTTCCTACGAGCAGTACTTC. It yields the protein CATSRVLSGRRSSYEQYF.

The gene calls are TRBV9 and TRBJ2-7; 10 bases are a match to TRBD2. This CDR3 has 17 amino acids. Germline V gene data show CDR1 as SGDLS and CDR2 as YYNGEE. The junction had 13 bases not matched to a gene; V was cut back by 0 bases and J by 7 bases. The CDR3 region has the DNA TGTGCCAGCAGCGTAGGCGGAAGCGGGAGGGGAGATCGGGAGCAGTACTTC. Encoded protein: CASSVGGSGRGDREQYF.